The clone carrying this T cell receptor beta chain was seen once. The sample comes from a study of blood T cell repertoires in COVID-19. CDR1 SEHNR and CDR2 FQNEAQ come from the germline V gene (reference sequence). The V gene lost 5 bases and the J gene lost 0 bases, with 16 bases spanning the gap. CDR3 length equals 16 residues. Original analysis: Amplification from reference gene primers served as the basis for estimated nucleated cell counts. Method: immunoSEQ multiplex PCR; TCRdb's copy keeps in-frame clones and lacks some. Clonal size and the V and J genes are those of that table, whereas D and trimming came from the DNA. The data show more than 45,000 clones, with more than 85% seen just once and less than 10% held by the top ten.

Sequencing used peripheral blood. The source of this sequence is an elderly woman with acute or convalescent COVID-19. The chain recombines TRBV7-9 with TRBJ1-2; D gene uncertain. In DNA, the CDR3 is TGTGCCAGCAGCCCAAGCGGGGAACTGGCTAACTATGGCTACACCTTC. It encodes CASSPSGELANYGYTF.